A single T cell receptor beta chain is shown here with its context. Its specificity is unknown. V lost 3 bases and J lost 1, with 10 bases in between. The CDR3 covers 14 residues. The germline gives CDR1 LGHDT, CDR2 YNNKEL (reference sequence). This specimen comes from a study of T-cell memory formation after mild COVID-19. Findings of the study overall: A second wave expanding day 15 to 37 was CD4+-biased; contracting clones were balanced. Among contracting clones, CD4+ were mainly CM/EM and CD8+ enriched in EMRA. Some responding clones appeared in pre-infection memory, suggesting cross-reactive memory joined.

TCRdb independently ran MiXCR on the 5' RACE reads; one entry per CDR3 protein. The sample lists about 390,000 distinct CDR3 sequences; 16% were seen once. This sequence joins TRBV3-1 and TRBJ2-7, with D possibly matching TRBD2 (6 bases). The TCR originated in a man between 18 and 29 years old who had mild COVID-19 (a few samples of this study predate the infection). Cell type and time point are not known. Sequenced sample: PBMCs or a T cell subset sorted from them (not recorded which). The CDR3 DNA follows: TGTGCCAGCAGCCACGGGGGACGTTCCTACGAGCAGTACTTC. Translation: CASSHGGRSYEQYF.